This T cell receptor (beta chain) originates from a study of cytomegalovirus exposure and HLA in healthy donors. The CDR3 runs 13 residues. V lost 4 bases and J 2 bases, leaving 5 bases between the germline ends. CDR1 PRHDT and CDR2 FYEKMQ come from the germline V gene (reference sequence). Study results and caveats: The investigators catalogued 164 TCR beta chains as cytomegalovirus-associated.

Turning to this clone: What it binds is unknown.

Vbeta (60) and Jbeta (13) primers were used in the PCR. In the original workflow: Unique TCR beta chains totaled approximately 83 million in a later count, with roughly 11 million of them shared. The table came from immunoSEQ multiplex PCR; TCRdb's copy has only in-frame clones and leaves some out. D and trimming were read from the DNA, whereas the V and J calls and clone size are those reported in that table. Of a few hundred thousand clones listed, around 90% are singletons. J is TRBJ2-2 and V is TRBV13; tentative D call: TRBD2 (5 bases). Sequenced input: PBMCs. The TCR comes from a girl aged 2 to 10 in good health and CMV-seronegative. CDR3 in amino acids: CASSSGNTGELFF. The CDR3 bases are TGTGCCAGCAGCTCGGGAAACACCGGGGAGCTGTTTTTT. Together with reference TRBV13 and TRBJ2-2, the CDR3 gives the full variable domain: AAGVIQSPRHLIKEKRETATLKCYPIPRHDTVYWYQQGPGQDPQFLISFYEKMQSDKGSIPDRFSAQQFSDYHSELNMSSLELGDSALYFCASSSGNTGELFFGEGSRLTVL.